These T cell receptor beta chains were read from a single sample in a study of human T cells and chemical hapten exposure. MiXCR was run by TCRdb on the RACE reads, yielding one entry per CDR3 protein. The sample contains tens of thousands of distinct CDR3 sequences, roughly a tenth of which appear only once. Sequences were derived from whole blood, sampled in connection with sensitization to the hapten diphenylcyclopropenone (DPC). Source of these receptors: a woman between 35 and 50 years old with alopecia areata. Some clones in this sample may be carry-over from other donors' samples. The CDR3 runs from the conserved cysteine through the conserved F or W. A D gene is named only where the DNA matches it firmly. Some rows have no size entry. The others give once, few or many, or a class for an expanded clone.

TRBJ1-6 | medium-sized | TRBV12-3/TRBV12-4 | - | CASSFGQGNSPLHF | TGTGCCAGCAGTTTTGGGCAGGGGAATTCACCCCTCCACTTT
TRBJ2-2 | many | TRBV6-5 | - | CASSAAGTRFAGELFF | TGTGCCAGCAGCGCTGCCGGGACCCGATTCGCCGGGGAGCTGTTTTTT
TRBJ2-2 | many | TRBV28 | - | CASSPYRAGELFF | TGTGCCAGCAGTCCATACAGGGCCGGGGAGCTGTTTTTT
TRBJ1-1 | many | TRBV24-1 | - | CATSETRTESLNTEAFF | TGTGCCACCAGTGAGACACGAACAGAGTCGCTGAACACTGAAGCTTTCTTT
TRBJ1-2 | few | TRBV12-3/TRBV12-4 | - | CASSLAGFGYTF | TGTGCCAGCAGTTTAGCGGGATTCGGCTACACCTTC
TRBJ2-3 | many | TRBV2 | - | CASSVQLPQYF | TGTGCCAGCAGTGTCCAGTTGCCGCAGTATTTT
TRBJ2-3 | - | TRBV7-9 | - | CASSLARAPRRNTQYF | TGTGCCAGCAGCTTAGCGAGGGCACCTCGGCGGAATACGCAGTATTTT
TRBJ2-5 | - | TRBV6-1 | - | CASSPFLESGSAQYF | TGTGCCAGCAGCCCTTTTCTGGAGTCGGGGTCGGCCCAGTACTTC
TRBJ1-5 | - | TRBV12-3/TRBV12-4 | TRBD1 | CASATSYRTGIDQPQHF | TGCGCCAGCGCAACTTCGTATCGGACAGGGATCGATCAGCCCCAGCATTTT
TRBJ1-2 | many | TRBV5-4 | TRBD1 | CASTMDRDDYGYTF | TGTGCCAGCACCATGGACAGGGATGACTATGGCTACACCTTC
TRBJ2-7 | many | TRBV12-3/TRBV12-4 | TRBD2 | CASSSGLAGGREQYF | TGTGCCAGCAGTTCGGGACTAGCGGGGGGGCGTGAGCAGTACTTC
TRBJ2-3 | many | TRBV5-1 | - | CASRRDGTDTQYF | TGCGCCAGCAGGAGGGATGGGACAGATACGCAGTATTTT
TRBJ2-3 | - | TRBV18 | - | CASSPPPSTDTQYF | TGTGCCAGCTCACCACCACCGTCAACCGATACGCAGTATTTT
TRBJ2-2 | - | TRBV4-1 | TRBD1 | CASMDGTGRHGELFF | TGCGCCAGCATGGACGGGACAGGGAGGCACGGGGAGCTGTTTTTT
TRBJ2-1 | - | TRBV18 | TRBD1 | CASSPGQEDEQFF | TGTGCCAGCTCCCCGGGACAGGAAGATGAGCAGTTCTTC
TRBJ2-3 | - | TRBV7-8 | - | CASSKWTGQMADTQYF | TGTGCCAGCAGTAAGTGGACCGGGCAGATGGCAGATACGCAGTATTTT
TRBJ2-7 | many | TRBV12-3/TRBV12-4 | TRBD1 | CASGDRAEYF | TGTGCCAGCGGCGACAGGGCGGAGTACTTC
TRBJ2-7 | - | TRBV27 | TRBD1 | CASSPGWDSPYEQYF | TGTGCCAGCAGTCCAGGATGGGACAGTCCCTACGAGCAGTACTTC
TRBJ2-4 | many | TRBV29-1 | TRBD2 | CSVRTSGGSENIQYF | TGCAGCGTAAGGACTAGCGGGGGATCGGAAAACATTCAGTACTTC
TRBJ1-2 | - | TRBV10-3 | - | CAIRADYGYTF | TGTGCCATCCGGGCCGACTATGGCTACACCTTC
TRBJ2-2 | medium-sized | TRBV24-1 | - | CASVRGVRTGELFF | TGTGCCTCCGTCCGAGGGGTGCGCACCGGGGAGCTGTTTTTT
TRBJ2-5 | many | TRBV4-2 | TRBD2 | CASSQEGFGLAGGQETQYF | TGTGCCAGCAGCCAAGAGGGGTTTGGACTAGCGGGGGGACAAGAGACCCAGTACTTC
TRBJ2-7 | many | TRBV29-1 | TRBD2 | CSVNLAGAYEQYF | TGCAGCGTAAATCTAGCGGGGGCGTACGAGCAGTACTTC
TRBJ1-1 | few | TRBV7-9 | - | CASSLAQVATEAFF | TGTGCCAGCAGCTTAGCGCAGGTAGCGACTGAAGCTTTCTTT
TRBJ2-1 | - | TRBV24-1 | - | CATSPPGGGGQRNEQFF | TGTGCCACCAGTCCACCAGGAGGCGGCGGTCAGCGGAATGAGCAGTTCTTC
TRBJ2-3 | - | TRBV3-1 | - | CASSQGRVLTDTQYF | TGTGCCAGCAGCCAAGGTCGGGTCCTCACAGATACGCAGTATTTT
TRBJ2-3 | - | TRBV9 | - | CASSVVREADTQYF | TGTGCCAGCAGCGTAGTAAGGGAGGCAGATACGCAGTATTTT
TRBJ1-5 | many | TRBV6-6 | TRBD1 | CASSPGQGLSNQPQHF | TGTGCCAGCAGTCCGGGACAGGGTTTGAGCAATCAGCCCCAGCATTTT
TRBJ2-3 | many | TRBV20-1 | TRBD2 | CSATYPSGGADTQYF | TGCAGTGCAACTTATCCTAGCGGGGGGGCAGATACGCAGTATTTT
TRBJ1-4 | many | TRBV6-1 | - | CASSEDRVEKLFF | TGTGCCAGCAGTGAAGACAGGGTTGAAAAACTGTTTTTT
TRBJ2-7 | many | TRBV4-1 | - | CASSQDVRYSYEQYF | TGCGCCAGCAGCCAAGACGTCCGGTACTCCTACGAGCAGTACTTC
TRBJ1-3 | many | TRBV10-3 | TRBD1 | CAISPGQGSFTYTIYF | TGTGCCATCAGTCCCGGACAGGGGAGCTTCACGTACACCATATATTTT
TRBJ2-5 | few | TRBV7-9 | - | CASSEGSETQYF | TGTGCCAGCAGCGAGGGGTCGGAGACCCAGTACTTC
TRBJ2-2 | - | TRBV5-1 | - | CASSFRENTGELFF | TGCGCCAGCAGCTTTCGTGAAAACACCGGGGAGCTGTTTTTT
TRBJ2-7 | - | TRBV4-1 | - | CASSRGRGSGEQYF | TGCGCCAGCAGCCGGGGACGGGGCTCTGGCGAGCAGTACTTC
TRBJ2-1 | many | TRBV29-1 | - | CSVASYNEQFF | TGCAGCGTTGCCTCCTACAATGAGCAGTTCTTC
TRBJ2-3 | many | TRBV12-3/TRBV12-4 | TRBD1 | CASSLKDRVWTDTQYF | TGTGCCAGCAGTTTAAAGGACAGGGTGTGGACAGATACGCAGTATTTT
TRBJ2-3 | many | TRBV9 | - | CASSADPGTSTDTQYF | TGTGCCAGCAGCGCCGACCCCGGGACTTCCACAGATACGCAGTATTTT
TRBJ1-2 | few | TRBV5-1 | - | CASSLAGRGGYTF | TGCGCCAGCAGCTTGGCTGGACGGGGAGGCTACACCTTC
TRBJ1-3 | many | TRBV9 | - | CASSVQWSGNTIYF | TGTGCCAGCAGCGTTCAGTGGAGCGGAAACACCATATATTTT
TRBJ2-1 | many | TRBV10-2 | - | CASSESNLFSAFF | TGCGCCAGCAGTGAGTCGAATCTGTTCAGCGCATTCTTC
TRBJ2-7 | - | TRBV3-2 | - | CASLDQGASYEQYF | TGTGCCAGCTTAGACCAGGGGGCATCCTACGAGCAGTACTTC
TRBJ1-5 | - | TRBV4-1 | - | CASSQGDQNQPQHF | TGCGCCAGCAGCCAAGGCGACCAAAATCAGCCCCAGCATTTT
TRBJ2-3 | many | TRBV6-2/TRBV6-3 | - | CASSRPGDGTDTQYF | TGTGCCAGCAGTCGACCAGGGGATGGCACAGATACGCAGTATTTT
TRBJ2-2 | - | TRBV12-3/TRBV12-4 | - | CASSLALLRVQTGELFF | TGTGCCAGCAGTTTAGCGCTCTTGAGGGTCCAAACCGGGGAGCTGTTTTTT
TRBJ2-4 | many | TRBV21-1 | - | CASSSGGRRGEAKNIQYF | TGTGCCAGCAGCTCTGGGGGACGCAGAGGCGAAGCCAAAAACATTCAGTACTTC
TRBJ1-2 | few | TRBV3-1 | - | CASSLGRTNYGYTF | TGTGCCAGCAGCCTGGGACGGACGAACTATGGCTACACCTTC
TRBJ2-7 | - | TRBV28 | - | CASSFQGREQYF | TGTGCCAGCAGTTTTCAAGGACGCGAGCAGTACTTC
TRBJ2-6 | many | TRBV7-2 | - | CASSLVKSGANVLTF | TGTGCCAGCAGCCTGGTGAAGTCTGGGGCCAACGTCCTGACTTTC
TRBJ2-7 | - | TRBV29-1 | TRBD1 | CSVEWTGIGTDEQYF | TGCAGCGTTGAGTGGACAGGAATTGGGACAGACGAGCAGTACTTC